These T cell receptor beta chains were read from a single sample in a study of blood T cell repertoires in COVID-19. The repertoire was sequenced with immunoSEQ multiplex PCR; TCRdb's copy has only in-frame clones and lacks some. The repertoire consists of some 130,000 clones, with around 80% occurring once and the leading ten covering less than 2%. The sample consisted of peripheral blood. Receptors originate from a man between 65 and 85 years old with acute or convalescent COVID-19. CDR3s include the opening cysteine and the closing phenylalanine or tryptophan. The D gene is left open where the match is weak. Size tells how often a clone was seen (once, few, many) or the class of an expanded clone, and some rows leave it out.

J gene,D gene,clone size,V gene,CDR3 protein,CDR3 DNA
TRBJ1-2,TRBD1,once,TRBV4-1,CASSQDKIGTGGLSYGYTF,TGCGCCAGCAGCCAAGATAAGATCGGGACAGGGGGTCTGTCCTATGGCTACACCTTC
TRBJ2-1,.,.,TRBV5-6,CASSWRHMTPNNEQFF,TGTGCCAGCAGCTGGCGACATATGACGCCCAACAATGAGCAGTTCTTC
TRBJ1-2,TRBD1,once,TRBV2,CASRGETGANSYKGYTF,TGTGCCAGCAGGGGTGAGACAGGGGCAAACTCCTATAAGGGCTACACCTTC
TRBJ1-4,TRBD1,.,TRBV20-1,CSASTGGTNEKLFF,TGCAGTGCGAGTACAGGGGGAACTAATGAAAAACTGTTTTTT
TRBJ2-4,TRBD2,.,TRBV2,CASSQPGGGDIQYF,TGTGCCAGCAGTCAGCCCGGGGGGGGAGACATTCAGTACTTC
TRBJ1-1,.,.,TRBV2,CASVRAGLNTEAFF,TGTGCCAGCGTGAGGGCAGGCCTTAACACTGAAGCTTTCTTT
TRBJ2-5,.,once,TRBV30,CAWSVVTGKETQYF,TGTGCCTGGAGTGTAGTCACAGGGAAAGAGACCCAGTACTTC
TRBJ2-1,.,.,TRBV11-3,CASSLVSNNEQFF,TGTGCCAGCAGCTTAGTCAGTAACAATGAGCAGTTCTTC
TRBJ2-2,TRBD1,.,TRBV7-8,CASRVQGARGTGELFF,TGTGCCAGCAGGGTACAGGGGGCGAGGGGAACCGGGGAGCTGTTTTTT
TRBJ1-5,TRBD1,.,TRBV5-1,CASSFQGAENQPQHF,TGCGCCAGCAGCTTCCAGGGGGCGGAAAATCAGCCCCAGCATTTT
TRBJ2-5,.,.,TRBV10-1,CASPGRRETQYF,TGCGCCAGTCCGGGTCGGAGAGAGACCCAGTACTTC
TRBJ1-1,.,few,TRBV5-4,CASSFGDMNTEAFF,TGTGCCAGCAGCTTCGGGGACATGAACACTGAAGCTTTCTTT
TRBJ2-5,TRBD1,.,TRBV11-3,CASSRSGTGGRETQYF,TGTGCCAGCAGCCGCTCCGGGACAGGGGGCCGAGAGACCCAGTACTTC
TRBJ2-5,TRBD1,.,TRBV29-1,CSVRTGSVGTQYF,TGCAGCGTGCGGACAGGGAGTGTGGGGACCCAGTACTTC
TRBJ2-1,.,.,TRBV3-1/TRBV3-2,CASSHPPRMNNEQFF,TGTGCCAGCAGCCATCCTCCCAGGATGAACAATGAGCAGTTCTTC
TRBJ2-2,TRBD1,.,TRBV6-5,CASRTGATGELFF,TGTGCCAGCAGGACAGGGGCCACCGGGGAGCTGTTTTTT
TRBJ2-7,.,.,TRBV5-8,CASSWGRGEQYF,TGTGCCAGCAGCTGGGGTCGGGGCGAGCAGTACTTC
TRBJ2-1,.,few,TRBV21-1,CASSKARRGANPLEQFF,TGTGCCAGCAGCAAAGCGCGACGGGGGGCCAACCCCCTAGAGCAGTTCTTC
TRBJ2-5,.,.,TRBV7-8,CASSLILRGSPRETQYF,TGTGCCAGCAGCTTAATCCTTCGGGGGTCCCCGCGGGAGACCCAGTACTTC
TRBJ1-1,TRBD1,.,TRBV7-2,CASSRDRMTEAFF,TGTGCCAGCAGCCGGGACAGGATGACTGAAGCTTTCTTT
TRBJ2-2,TRBD1,once,TRBV2,CATERGPKATRELFF,TGTGCCACCGAGAGGGGGCCGAAAGCAACCCGGGAGCTGTTTTTT
TRBJ1-4,.,.,TRBV7-2,CASSLAPAGPGEKLFF,TGTGCCAGCAGCTTAGCCCCTGCAGGACCAGGGGAAAAACTGTTTTTT
TRBJ1-2,.,.,TRBV3-1/TRBV3-2,CASSPRGTNTNYGYTF,TGTGCCAGCAGCCCCCGCGGGACGAATACTAACTATGGCTACACCTTC
TRBJ2-1,.,.,TRBV10-3,CAISDSGLVNEQFF,TGTGCCATCAGTGATTCGGGTCTAGTCAATGAGCAGTTCTTC
TRBJ1-5,TRBD1,.,TRBV4-1,CASSQDTGASNQPQHF,TGCGCCAGCAGCCAAGATACAGGGGCCTCCAATCAGCCCCAGCATTTT
TRBJ2-6,TRBD2,.,TRBV3-1/TRBV3-2,CASSQDLRRGASGANVLTF,TGTGCCAGCAGCCAAGATCTCCGGCGGGGGGCCTCTGGGGCCAACGTCCTGACTTTC
TRBJ2-7,.,.,TRBV7-2,CASSFQGTGEQYF,TGTGCCAGCAGCTTCCAGGGGACGGGGGAGCAGTACTTC